These 11 T cell receptor beta chains share one sample of origin, sequenced in a study of CD8+ T cells in alopecia areata. cDNA reverse transcribed from extracted RNA served as the sequencing template. TCRdb keeps only in-frame clones here, not all; method: immunoSEQ multiplex PCR. The repertoire consists of around 120,000 clones, with about 59% occurring once and the leading ten covering 5.7%. Noted treatment: oral pan-JAK inhibitor, 5-10 mg twice daily. The material was CD4+ T cells sorted from blood, obtained at week 4, from a patient treated with tofacitinib. The receptors stem from a human donor with alopecia areata.

The chain links TRBV29-1 to TRBJ1-1; D not resolved. CDR3 length equals 12 residues. Between the trimmed V and J ends, which lost 3 bases and 1 base, there was a span of 6 bases. Germline assignment: CDR1 SQVTM and CDR2 ANQGSEA. Here the CDR3 DNA reads TGCAGCGTTGATCTTTCGAACACTGAAGCTTTCTTT. Its protein product is CSVDLSNTEAFF.

The chain joins TRBV20-1 to TRBJ2-5; the D is unclear. The CDR3 extends over 11 amino acids. The V end was cut by 6 bases, the J end by 5 bases, with 10 bases between. From germline, CDR1 is DFQATT and CDR2 SNEGSKA (reference sequence). CDR3 coding DNA: TGCAGTGCCGAATTACGGGAGACCCAGTACTTC. This sequence encodes CSAELRETQYF.

This chain links TRBV29-1 with TRBJ1-2; possible D gene TRBD1, 6 bases. Germline V lookup: CDR1 SQVTM, CDR2 ANQGSEA. The CDR3 runs 16 residues. V was pared by 0 bases and J by 7 bases, with 21 bases between. The CDR3 spells CSVEDTFSPGAGGYTF. CDR3 nucleotides: TGCAGCGTTGAAGATACGTTTAGTCCGGGGGCGGGTGGCTACACCTTC.

The chain carries TRBV7-8 and TRBJ2-1, with TRBD2 as a possible D gene (5 bases). V was shortened by 0 bases and J by 4 bases, with 16 bases between the two germline ends. The CDR3 has 17 residues. CDR1 and CDR2 from the germline V gene are SGHVS and FQNEAQ. The CDR3 loop reads CASSLASPGGPYNEQFF. The CDR3 DNA reads as TGTGCCAGCAGCTTAGCTTCTCCCGGAGGACCTTACAATGAGCAGTTCTTC. The full variable domain, rest sourced from reference TRBV7-8 and TRBJ2-1, is GAGVSQSPRYKVAKRGQDVALRCDPISGHVSLFWYQQALGQGPEFLTYFQNEAQLDKSGLPSDRFFAERPEGSVSTLKIQRTQQEDSAVYLCASSLASPGGPYNEQFFGPGTRLTVL.

J is TRBJ2-3 and V is TRBV30, with D possibly TRBD1 on 6 matching bases. The CDR3 covers 15 residues. Trimming removed 2 bases from V and 1 base from J, with 13 bases in between. The germline gives CDR1 GTSNPN, CDR2 SVGIG (reference sequence). In nucleotides, the CDR3 is TGTGCCTGGAGTAAAGGGGGTAGGGGCACAGATACGCAGTATTTT. Translated, it gives CAWSKGGRGTDTQYF. The whole variable domain, filled in from reference TRBV30 and TRBJ2-3, reads SQTIHQWPATLVQPVGSPLSLECTVEGTSNPNLYWYRQAAGRGLQLLFYSVGIGQISSEVPQNLSASRPQDRQFILSSKKLLLSDSGFYLCAWSKGGRGTDTQYFGPGTRLTVL.

V and J are TRBV9 and TRBJ2-5, with 7 bases lining up with TRBD2. CDR1 is SGDLS, CDR2 YYNGEE, per germline. The CDR3 extends over 16 amino acids. The J segment lost 4 bases and the V segment lost 5 bases, leaving 14 bases of the junction unmatched. The CDR3 region is CASRWCEGGPVETQYF. The CDR3, as DNA: TGTGCCAGCAGATGGTGTGAGGGAGGGCCTGTAGAGACCCAGTACTTC. The variable domain in full, completed from reference TRBV9 and TRBJ2-5, reads DSGVTQTPKHLITATGQRVTLRCSPRSGDLSVYWYQQSLDQGLQFLIQYYNGEERAKGNILERFSAQQFPDLHSELNLSSLELGDSALYFCASRWCEGGPVETQYFGPGTRLLVL.

As for this clone: The same CDR3 arises from other DNA sequences in this sample as well. This chain joins TRBV9 and TRBJ2-3; D not certain. Germline V gene sequence: CDR1 SGDLS, CDR2 YYNGEE. Trimming cost V 0 bases and J 6 bases, with 2 bases left between them. This CDR3 has 11 amino acids. The CDR3 protein is CASSVADTQYF. In DNA form, the CDR3 reads TGTGCCAGCAGCGTAGCGGATACGCAGTATTTT.

This chain joins TRBV6-5 and TRBJ2-7; D is ambiguous. There are 13 residues in the CDR3. In germline, CDR1 is MNHEY, CDR2 SVGAGI. Trimming left V 0 bases short and J 6 bases short, with 9 bases between. The CDR3 DNA reads as TGTGCCAGCAGTTACTCGGGCCGCCTCGAGCAGTACTTC. This translates into CASSYSGRLEQYF.

The chain is built from TRBV7-3 and TRBJ2-5; TRBD1 aligns across 7 bases. V was pared by 4 bases and J by 5 bases, with 4 bases of the junction left unmatched. The germline CDR1 and CDR2 sequences are SGHTA and FQGTGA. The CDR3 covers 13 residues. CDR3 coding DNA: TGTGCCAGCAGCTCGACAGGGCGGGAGACCCAGTACTTC. Protein product: CASSSTGRETQYF.

The J gene is TRBJ2-7, the V gene TRBV5-1, with D tentatively TRBD1 or TRBD2 (6 bases each). Germline values: CDR1 SGHRS, CDR2 YFSETQ. This CDR3 has 15 residues. V lost 0 bases to trimming and J lost 6 bases, with 16 bases between them. CDR3 region: CASSLAPGAEVEQYF. In DNA form, the CDR3 reads TGCGCCAGCAGCTTGGCCCCGGGGGCTGAGGTCGAGCAGTACTTC.

With regard to this clone: Other DNA variants within this sample encode the same CDR3. The rearrangement joins TRBV30 to TRBJ2-3; D remains unclear. The CDR3 length is 11 residues. Germline CDR1 is GTSNPN and CDR2 is SVGIG (reference sequence). V shed 4 bases and J shed 5 bases, with 7 bases lying between them. The CDR3 DNA is TGTGCCTGGACGCAGAGAGATACGCAGTATTTT. Amino acids: CAWTQRDTQYF.